This entry lists 17 T cell receptor beta chains sequenced from one sample in a study of CD8 T cells in ankylosing spondylitis. TCRdb re-called the 5' RACE reads with MiXCR, one entry per CDR3 protein. The data hold a few hundred thousand distinct CDR3 sequences, with around 20% observed a single time. The sequenced material came from blood, either unsorted or a sorted T cell fraction (not recorded which). The receptors stem from a male donor with ankylosing spondylitis or in good health (not recorded which).

This clonotype has at least ten counts. The genes are TRBV12-3 or TRBV12-4 and TRBJ1-6, with D unclear. Trimming stripped 6 bases from V and 0 bases from J, with 9 bases between. The CDR3 spans 15 residues. CDR3 nucleotide sequence: TGTGCCAGCAGGGACTCGAGCTCCTATAATTCACCCCTCCACTTT. It specifies CASRDSSSYNSPLHF.

This clonotype turned up a few times. This chain links TRBV20-1 with TRBJ1-2; D is ambiguous. V was cut by 1 base and J by 4 bases, with 16 bases left in between. This CDR3 region has 15 residues. Germline lookup yields CDR1 DFQATT and CDR2 SNEGSKA (reference sequence). CDR3 region: CSARVEGLNGYGYTF. CDR3 in DNA: TGCAGTGCTAGAGTGGAAGGGCTCAATGGCTATGGCTACACCTTC.

The chain uses TRBV20-1 and TRBJ2-1; either TRBD1 or TRBD2 may fit D (5 bases each). Per the germline V gene, CDR1 is DFQATT and CDR2 is SNEGSKA (reference sequence). CDR3 size: 12 residues. V was clipped by 8 bases and J by 8 bases, with 16 bases between them. CDR3 DNA: TGCAGTTCCAGCAGGGAGTGGGATGAGCAGTTCTTC. Its protein product is CSSSREWDEQFF.

This clonotype was counted at least ten times. This rearrangement joins TRBV3-1 to TRBJ1-2; D is uncertain. The CDR3 extends over 14 amino acids. V shed 0 bases and J shed 4 bases, with 9 bases lying between them. Germline CDR1 LGHDT, CDR2 YNNKEL (reference sequence). The CDR3 region is CASSQERVFYGYTF. CDR3 DNA sequence: TGTGCCAGCAGCCAAGAAAGGGTGTTCTATGGCTACACCTTC.

There are a few counts of this clonotype. This chain uses TRBV14 with TRBJ2-1; TRBD2 matches 11 bases. This CDR3 has 17 amino acids. From germline, CDR1 is SGHDN and CDR2 FVKESK. Trimming cost V 1 base and J 9 bases; bases outside gene matches: 11. CDR3 residues: CASSQGGLADPRTEQFF. In nucleotides, the CDR3 is TGTGCCAGCAGCCAAGGGGGACTAGCGGACCCACGTACTGAGCAGTTCTTC.

This clonotype was detected many times. This sequence joins TRBV27 and TRBJ1-1; D perhaps matches TRBD1 (6 bases). V was pared by 8 bases and J by 1 base, with 14 bases between. Germline CDR1 MNHEY, CDR2 SMNVEV (reference sequence). The CDR3 loop spans 14 amino acids. CDR3 nucleotides: TGTGCCAGCTTAAACCCGACAGGGAACACTGAAGCTTTCTTT. It is translated as CASLNPTGNTEAFF.

V and J are TRBV5-5 and TRBJ2-1; possibly TRBD1 for D (6 bases). The CDR3 runs to 16 residues. Germline V lookup: CDR1 SGHKS, CDR2 YYEKEE (reference sequence). V was trimmed by 0 bases and J by 1 base, leaving 11 bases between them. The CDR3 loop is CASSLDQGRSYNEQFF. CDR3 in DNA: TGTGCCAGCAGCTTGGATCAGGGGCGATCCTACAATGAGCAGTTCTTC.

The sample holds many counts of this clonotype. The chain joins TRBV20-1 to TRBJ1-4; TRBD1 matches 8 bases. The J segment lost 8 bases and the V segment lost 4 bases, leaving 6 bases of the junction unmatched. This CDR3 is built from 13 residues. Germline-derived CDR1 and CDR2 are DFQATT and SNEGSKA (reference sequence). The CDR3 DNA reads TGCAGTGCTATAAGACAGGGGTTAGAAAAACTGTTTTTT. Translation gives CSAIRQGLEKLFF.

The V gene is TRBV5-1, the J gene TRBJ2-3; possible D gene TRBD1, 6 bases. Germline V gives CDR1 SGHRS, CDR2 YFSETQ. The CDR3 spans 16 residues. V dropped 4 bases and J dropped 4 bases, with 19 bases sitting between them. In DNA, the CDR3 is TGCGCCAGCAGCGACCCTCTAGGGGGATTGGCAGATACGCAGTATTTT. Residues: CASSDPLGGLADTQYF.

V gene TRBV7-9 combines with J gene TRBJ2-3; TRBD2 is a possible D gene (5 bases). The V end was cut by 5 bases, the J end by 2 bases, with 11 bases between. The V gene's germline CDR1 is SEHNR and CDR2 FQNEAQ (reference sequence). This CDR3 comprises 14 residues. CDR3 sequence reads: CASSPSGNTDTQYF. As DNA, the CDR3 is TGTGCCAGCAGCCCCAGCGGAAACACAGATACGCAGTATTTT. The full variable domain, rest sourced from reference TRBV7-9 and TRBJ2-3, is DTGVSQNPRHKITKRGQNVTFRCDPISEHNRLYWYRQTLGQGPEFLTYFQNEAQLEKSRLLSDRFSAERPKGSFSTLEIQRTEQGDSAMYLCASSPSGNTDTQYFGPGTRLTVL.

V is TRBV29-1 and J is TRBJ2-1; D is possibly TRBD1 or TRBD2 (5 bases each). In germline, CDR1 is SQVTM, CDR2 ANQGSEA. V lost 3 bases and J lost 0, with 12 bases in between. This CDR3 is built from 15 residues. CDR3 nucleotide sequence: TGCAGCGTTGACGGCAGGGAGAGCTCCTACAATGAGCAGTTCTTC. The encoded protein is CSVDGRESSYNEQFF.

Many counts were recorded for this clonotype. The chain is built from TRBV15 and TRBJ2-1, with D hard to call. The CDR3 consists of 16 residues. CDR1 is LNHNV and CDR2 is YYDKDF in the germline V gene (reference sequence). Between the trimmed V and J ends, which lost 0 bases and 4 bases, there was a span of 13 bases. The CDR3, as DNA: TGTGCCACCAGCAGAGATTACGGCATGGGGTACAATGAGCAGTTCTTC. Protein product: CATSRDYGMGYNEQFF.

This clonotype was seen ten or more times. The chain uses TRBV10-3 and TRBJ2-7; 7 nucleotides agree with TRBD1. The V gene end was trimmed by 9 bases and the J gene end by 6 bases; junction bases not matched to a gene: 8. This CDR3 comprises 12 residues. Germline CDR1 reads ENHRY; CDR2 reads SYGVKD. The CDR3 DNA sequence: TGTGCCATATCCCGGGACAGCCTCGAGCAGTACGTC. Translating it yields CAISRDSLEQYV.

This clonotype has ten or more counts. The chain is built from TRBV5-1 and TRBJ1-5, with D maybe TRBD1 (5 bases). The CDR3 consists of 15 residues. Trimming shortened V by 0 bases and J by 5 bases, and 12 bases separated the two germline ends. Looked up from germline, CDR1 is SGHRS and CDR2 is YFSETQ. This chain's CDR3 is CASSLAGQGHQPQHF. The CDR3 DNA sequence: TGCGCCAGCAGCTTGGCCGGGCAGGGCCATCAGCCCCAGCATTTT. Full variable domain (remainder filled in from reference TRBV5-1 and TRBJ1-5): KAGVTQTPRYLIKTRGQQVTLSCSPISGHRSVSWYQQTPGQGLQFLFEYFSETQRNKGNFPGRFSGRQFSNSRSEMNVSTLELGDSALYLCASSLAGQGHQPQHFGDGTRLSIL.

This rearrangement joins TRBV9 to TRBJ2-3, with D perhaps matching TRBD1 or TRBD2 (5 bases each). Germline lookup yields CDR1 SGDLS and CDR2 YYNGEE. V was shortened by 4 bases and J by 1 base, with 13 bases between the two germline ends. This CDR3 is 15 amino acids long. The CDR3 protein is CASSPRDGRTDTQYF. The CDR3 DNA reads TGTGCCAGCAGCCCTCGGGACGGCCGCACAGATACGCAGTATTTT.

This clonotype has more than one count but fewer than ten. V is TRBV20-1 and J is TRBJ2-2; 13 nucleotides agree with TRBD2. V lost 4 bases and J lost 2; bases outside the gene matches: 1. The CDR3 spans 15 residues. Looked up from germline, CDR1 is DFQATT and CDR2 is SNEGSKA (reference sequence). The chain's CDR3 is CSATGLAGNTGELFF. CDR3 coding DNA: TGCAGTGCTACGGGACTAGCGGGAAACACCGGGGAGCTGTTTTTT.

This clonotype appeared many times. V and J are TRBV24-1 and TRBJ2-3, with 7 positions matching TRBD1. Per germline, CDR1 KGHDR and CDR2 SFDVKD. The CDR3 extends over 15 amino acids. J was trimmed by 0 bases and V by 5 bases; bases with no gene match: 4. The CDR3 DNA follows: TGTGCCACCAGTGCGGGACAGATTAGCACAGATACGCAGTATTTT. It encodes CATSAGQISTDTQYF.